The following is a T cell receptor (beta chain) sequence with its context. The recovered donors of Cohort 3 showed two negative PCRs, clearance, or symptom resolution. This record belongs to a study of blood T cell repertoires in COVID-19. Study background: Acute-phase and convalescent COVID-19 samples originated in the United States, Italy and Spain.

CDR3 length: 17 amino acids. The V and J ends lost 0 bases and 0 bases respectively, with 12 bases between them. Per the germline V gene, CDR1 is WNHNN and CDR2 is SYGVQD (reference sequence). The authors' processing: It was from reference gene primer amplification that nucleated cell counts were estimated. Libraries were prepared by immunoSEQ multiplex PCR; TCRdb keeps only in-frame clonotypes and omits some of them. That table furnishes V, J and clone size, whereas the DNA furnished D and trimming. The sample consists of approximately 100,000 clones, 80% to 90% of them appearing once. Sequenced: PBMCs or T cells enriched from blood (not recorded which). The source is a woman between 50 and 59 years old who had recovered from COVID-19. The chain carries TRBV10-1 and TRBJ2-1; D is perhaps TRBD1 (6 bases). CDR3 nucleotides: TGCGCCAGCAGTGAGTCGGGGGCGTCCAGCTCCTACAATGAGCAGTTCTTC. Its translation is CASSESGASSSYNEQFF.